This T cell receptor (beta chain) was captured by sequencing in a study of blood T cell repertoires in COVID-19 (dated by TCRdb to 2020 to 2022). At the level of the whole study: The collaborator samples originated in the United States, Italy and Spain and spanned the acute and convalescent phases of COVID-19. The prospective study material was composed of cDNA or gDNA derived from T cells, B-cell-depleted T cells, or PBMCs. The dataset comprised deeply sampled blood TCRbeta repertoires from subjects exposed to, actively infected with, or recovered from COVID-19. A freely available public database, intended as a resource for researchers studying the immune response to SARS-CoV-2, is where the repertoires were released. Samples were obtained from the ongoing ImmuneRACE study (first 160 participants) and from approximately 1,200 subjects provided by 6 global collaborators. Sample metadata almost always included a de-identified subject ID, COVID-19 status, age in years and sex. Where available, HLA class I and class II types were obtained from metadata supplied by the sample provider rather than from assay-based typing.

Study-level results and caveats: How much clinical and demographic metadata was included differed by source and by participant, and the metadata was provided uncurated.

In regard to this clone: There is no known antigen for this receptor. No much larger clonotype is one base removed from it; base qualities were not supplied.

TCRbeta CDR3 regions were amplified from genomic DNA using the immunoSEQ Assay, a bias-controlled multiplex PCR. The source study handled its data this way. Within the assay, amplification of reference gene primers was used to estimate how many nucleated cells each sample contained. To quantify the absolute abundance of each unique TCRbeta CDR3 rearrangement, sequence reads were collapsed and filtered. For each sample, productive Simpson clonality was calculated as the square root of Simpson's diversity index across productive rearrangements. TCRdb carries this immuneACCESS record with in-frame sequences only. Its versions omit some clonotypes, under half of them owing to an unresolved V gene in the studies checked, with the rest unexplained. V and J calls and clone size are given by that table; D and trimming were obtained from the DNA. The sample table shows 300,000 to 450,000 clones, and over 75% are seen once. Together, the top ten hold under 1.5% of the sample.

Participants in the prospective study were aged about 18 to 90 years, lived in some 24 United States geographic areas, and enrolled through a virtual design. In the prospective study, cohorts were assigned on the basis of participant-reported clinical history obtained from a screening survey and a study questionnaire. ImmuneRACE Cohort 3 recovered participants were defined by two consecutive negative NP/OP PCR tests, healthcare professional clearance, or symptom resolution. In the prospective study, whole blood, serum and a nasopharyngeal or oropharyngeal swab were collected from each participant by mobile phlebotomists. Prospective study participants could optionally give additional blood draws and questionnaires over an approximately two-month period. Before DNA extraction, blood samples from the prospective study were shipped at room temperature or frozen. What was sequenced was PBMCs or T cells enriched from blood (not recorded which). This receptor was identified in a man aged 25 to 45 who had recovered from COVID-19.

The DNA sequence follows: TGTGCTCAGCGGGACCAAGAGACCCAGTACTTC. It translates to CAQRDQETQYF. The chain uses TRBV2 and TRBJ2-5; a tentative D match to TRBD2 spans 6 bases. Reading the germline V gene gives CDR1 SNHLY and CDR2 FYNNEI. The CDR3 starts with the cysteine, ends with the phenylalanine, and has 11 residues. The CDR3 DNA has 33 bases and is translated from base 1. Outside the CDR3, residues come from the reference TRBV2 and TRBJ2-5 proteins, so the full variable domain is: EPEVTQTPSHQVTQMGQEVILRCVPISNHLYFYWYRQILGQKVEFLVSFYNNEISEKSEIFDDQFSVERPDGSNFTLKIRSTKLEDSAMYFCAQRDQETQYFGPGTRLLVL.